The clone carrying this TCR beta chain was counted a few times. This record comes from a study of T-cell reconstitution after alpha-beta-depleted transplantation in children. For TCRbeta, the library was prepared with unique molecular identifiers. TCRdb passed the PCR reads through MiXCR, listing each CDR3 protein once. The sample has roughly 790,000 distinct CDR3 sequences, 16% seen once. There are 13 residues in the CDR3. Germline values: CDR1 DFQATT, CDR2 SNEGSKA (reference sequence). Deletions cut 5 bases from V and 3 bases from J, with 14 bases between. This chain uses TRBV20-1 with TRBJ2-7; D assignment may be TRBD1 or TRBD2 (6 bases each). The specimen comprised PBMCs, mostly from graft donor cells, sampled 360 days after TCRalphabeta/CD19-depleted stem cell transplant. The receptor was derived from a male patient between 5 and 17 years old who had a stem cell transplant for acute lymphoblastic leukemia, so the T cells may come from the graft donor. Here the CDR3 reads CSAGGTNDYEQYF. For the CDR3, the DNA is TGCAGTGCTGGGGGGACAAATGACTACGAGCAGTACTTC.